The 7 T cell receptor beta chains given below trace back to one sample, sequenced in a study of cytomegalovirus exposure and HLA in healthy donors (TCRdb year 2017). The library was prepared using the immunoSEQ multiplex PCR assay. A mixture of 60 forward primers for TCR Vbeta segments and 13 reverse primers for TCR Jbeta segments was used in the multiplex PCR. The source is immuneACCESS, and TCRdb retained only in-frame sequences with V and J called. Part of the clones is not carried over; for the studies checked, unresolved V genes explain less than half of this, and the remainder is unexplained. This sample's table contains around 75,000 clones. Jointly, the top ten make up 0.8% to 1% of the sample. Material for sequencing was PBMCs. All receptors come from a boy between 10 and 17 years old in good health and CMV-seronegative.

The V gene is TRBV4-1, the J gene TRBJ1-3, with a tentative D call TRBD1 (5 bases). This CDR3 is 15 amino acids long. From germline, CDR1 is MGHRA and CDR2 YSYEKL. Trimming pared 0 bases from V and 3 bases from J, leaving 9 bases between. DNA of the CDR3: TGCGCCAGCAGCCAAGAACCTCAGGGTGGAAACACCATATATTTT. This translates into CASSQEPQGGNTIYF.

About this clone itself: Its ends do not fully match the called genes, so a read error is possible. This sequence joins TRBV9 and TRBJ2-1, with D possibly TRBD2 on 5 matching bases. Per germline, CDR1 SGDLS and CDR2 YYNGEE. The CDR3 loop spans 15 amino acids. CDR3 nucleotides: TGTGCCAGCAGCCCCTTAGCTAGCTCCGACAATGAGCAGTTCTTC. As protein: CASSPLASSDNEQFF.

The genes are TRBV14 and TRBJ2-7, with D possibly matching TRBD1 (7 bases). V dropped 4 bases and J dropped 7 bases, with 14 bases sitting between them. Germline CDR1 reads SGHDN; CDR2 reads FVKESK. The CDR3 covers 13 residues. CDR3 DNA sequence: TGTGCCAGCAGCCGGCGACAGGGAGGTGAGCAGTACTTC. Protein product: CASSRRQGGEQYF.

The rearrangement joins TRBV5-6 to TRBJ2-1; D perhaps matches TRBD1 (6 bases). The CDR3 is 15 residues long. Trimming stripped 0 bases from V and 2 bases from J, with 9 bases between. Germline CDR1 is SGHDT and CDR2 is YYEEEE. The CDR3 reads CASSLEGGPYNEQFF. The CDR3 DNA is TGTGCCAGCAGCTTGGAAGGGGGTCCCTACAATGAGCAGTTCTTC.

Note on this clone: This sample includes further DNA sequences coding for the same CDR3. The chain uses TRBV18 and TRBJ2-7; the match to TRBD1 covers 11 bases. V was clipped by 1 base and J by 5 bases; unmatched bases: 7. Germline V gene data show CDR1 as KGHSH and CDR2 as LQKENI. The CDR3 covers 16 residues. The CDR3 protein is CASSPLTGQGAHEQYF. The CDR3, as DNA: TGTGCCAGCTCACCACTTACAGGACAGGGGGCCCACGAGCAGTACTTC.

This chain links TRBV29-1 with TRBJ2-2, with D maybe TRBD2 (5 bases). There are 12 residues in the CDR3. V dropped 6 bases and J dropped 7 bases, with 12 bases sitting between them. The germline CDR1 and CDR2 sequences are SQVTM and ANQGSEA. DNA for the CDR3: TGCAGCGTCGCGGACGGGGTCGGGGAGCTGTTTTTT. It yields the protein CSVADGVGELFF.

CDR3 residues: CASSSGGLRETQYF. CDR3 bases: TGTGCCAGCAGCTCGGGAGGGCTAAGGGAGACCCAGTACTTC. This chain connects TRBV11-2 to TRBJ2-5, with 8 bases that match TRBD2. In germline, CDR1 is SGHAT, CDR2 FQNNGV. The CDR3 loop spans 14 amino acids. With 4 bases clipped from V and 5 bases from J, the junction kept 6 bases outside the gene matches.